This T cell receptor (beta chain) was observed in a study of shared clonotypes between healthy human individuals. V lost 5 bases, J lost 2 bases, and 13 bases lay in between. The V gene's germline CDR1 is MGHDK and CDR2 SYGVNS. The CDR3 totals 14 residues. Data came from immunoSEQ multiplex PCR; TCRdb stores just in-frame clones and leaves some out. Seen here are about 1.5 million clones, 95% to 99% observed once, and the top ten hold approximately 0.45%. The chain employs TRBV25-1 and TRBJ2-7, with D tentatively TRBD1 (6 bases). This clonotype was obtained from a man aged 25-45 years in good health. Source material: naive CD4+ T cells sorted from blood. The subset was: CD45RA+ positively selected. The CDR3: CASSNPGETYEQYF. DNA of the CDR3: TGTGCCAGCAGTAACCCAGGGGAGACCTACGAGCAGTACTTC.